The present entry profiles one TCR beta chain with its context. Methods used by the authors: By means of reference gene primer amplification, nucleated cell counts were estimated. Libraries were prepared by immunoSEQ multiplex PCR; TCRdb keeps only in-frame clonotypes and omits some of them. That table furnishes V, J and clone size, whereas the DNA furnished D and trimming. Of some 240,000 clones detected, 65% to 85% appear once; the ten largest clones hold roughly 12%. These data belong to a study of blood T cell repertoires in COVID-19. Study-wide context: Donors in the United States, Italy and Spain gave samples during acute or convalescent COVID-19. Sources were T cells, B-cell-depleted T cells, or PBMCs; the material itself was cDNA or gDNA.

This clonotype was obtained from a human donor in a cohort sampled during active COVID-19. Sequencing was done on a sample of peripheral blood.

CDR3 amino acids: CASRTTNGGELFF. CDR3 nucleotide sequence: TGTGCCAGCAGAACCACCAACGGCGGGGAGCTGTTTTTT. The chain recombines TRBV25-1 with TRBJ2-2; no firm D call. Trimming removed 6 bases at V and 7 bases at J, with 12 bases between. Germline CDR1 MGHDK, CDR2 SYGVNS. The CDR3 runs 13 residues.